This T cell receptor beta chain is drawn from a study of cytomegalovirus exposure and HLA in healthy donors. Researchers ran the PCR with 60 Vbeta and 13 Jbeta primers. The protocol was immunoSEQ multiplex PCR, while the TCRdb copy is restricted to in-frame clones and leaves out a portion. The sample lists some 98,000 clones, approximately 80% occurring once. Germline loops: CDR1 KGHSH, CDR2 LQKENI. CDR3 length: 17 amino acids. V lost 1 base and J lost 2; bases outside the gene matches: 8. The V gene is TRBV18, the J gene TRBJ1-1, with TRBD1 matching over 9 bases. Material for sequencing was PBMCs. The clonotype originates from a female donor in good health and CMV-seropositive. CDR3 nucleotides: TGTGCCAGCTCACCACAAGGGACAGGGCCTAAAAACACTGAAGCTTTCTTT. Amino acids: CASSPQGTGPKNTEAFF.